This entry lists 23 T cell receptor beta chains sequenced from one sample in a study of shared clonotypes between healthy human individuals (TCRdb year 2020). Libraries were prepared through the immunoSEQ multiplex PCR assay. TCRdb's version of the immuneACCESS table is confined to in-frame rearrangements and falls short of the full clone set. An unresolved V gene accounts for under half of the shortfall where checked; the remainder is of unknown origin. The sample has a few hundred thousand clones on record, approximately 70% of them singletons. Around 10% of the sample is taken by the ten largest. What was sequenced was memory CD4+ T cells sorted from blood. What this sample's cell subset or site label stands for: CD45RA-negative fraction. These receptors all come from a man aged 30-40 years in good health.

Comments on this clone: The same CDR3 also results from other DNA sequences found in this sample. The genes are TRBV18 and TRBJ1-1; D is uncertain. The CDR3 loop spans 12 amino acids. Trimming cost V 3 bases and J 6 bases, with 8 bases left between them. Germline V lookup: CDR1 KGHSH, CDR2 LQKENI. The CDR3 nucleotides read TGTGCCAGCTCACCCGGTTCTGCTGAAGCTTTCTTT. It is translated as CASSPGSAEAFF.

The chain has TRBV5-5 and TRBJ1-4; D is unresolved. The length of the CDR3 is 15 residues. Per the germline V gene, CDR1 is SGHKS and CDR2 is YYEKEE (reference sequence). V was trimmed by 2 bases and J by 5 bases, leaving 13 bases between them. For the CDR3, the DNA is TGTGCCAGCAGCTTTACGGACGAGAAGAATGAAAAACTGTTTTTT. It specifies CASSFTDEKNEKLFF.

The chain is built from TRBV5-5 and TRBJ1-1; the D gene is possibly TRBD1 (6 bases). Germline V lookup: CDR1 SGHKS, CDR2 YYEKEE (reference sequence). Trimming took off 6 bases at V and 5 bases at J, with 23 bases between the two ends. This CDR3 is built from 16 residues. The CDR3 loop is CASKTTSVVQGTEAFF. CDR3 nucleotide sequence: TGTGCCAGCAAGACAACCTCAGTGGTCCAGGGGACTGAAGCTTTCTTT.

The genes are TRBV11-2 and TRBJ1-1, with a tentative D call TRBD1 (5 bases). Trimming cost V 0 bases and J 2 bases, with 13 bases left between them. Germline V gene data show CDR1 as SGHAT and CDR2 as FQNNGV. The CDR3 covers 16 residues. CDR3 protein: CASSLDWGNRNTEAFF. The CDR3 DNA sequence: TGTGCCAGCAGCTTAGATTGGGGGAACCGAAACACTGAAGCTTTCTTT.

J is TRBJ1-5 and V is TRBV19; D remains ambiguous. Germline V gene data show CDR1 as LNHDA and CDR2 as SQIVND (reference sequence). This CDR3 contains 10 residues. The CDR3 loop is CAGRGQPQHF. In nucleotides, the CDR3 is TGTGCTGGGCGAGGACAGCCCCAGCATTTT.

V and J are TRBV11-2 and TRBJ2-1; D is undetermined. The CDR3 consists of 13 residues. In germline, CDR1 is SGHAT, CDR2 FQNNGV. The V end was cut by 1 base, the J end by 6 bases, with 7 bases between. The CDR3, as DNA: TGTGCCAGCAGCTTAGGTTGGGGCAATGAGCAGTTCTTC. Translation: CASSLGWGNEQFF.

This clone was counted ten times or more. V and J are TRBV13 and TRBJ2-3, with no clear D. The CDR3 is made up of 13 amino acids. The V end lost 3 bases, the J end lost 0 bases, and 4 bases lay between the germline ends. Germline assignment: CDR1 PRHDT and CDR2 FYEKMQ (reference sequence). The CDR3 region is CASSLGSTDTQYF. For the CDR3, the DNA is TGTGCCAGCAGCTTGGGGAGCACAGATACGCAGTATTTT. Combining the CDR3 with reference TRBV13 and TRBJ2-3 gives the whole variable domain AAGVIQSPRHLIKEKRETATLKCYPIPRHDTVYWYQQGPGQDPQFLISFYEKMQSDKGSIPDRFSAQQFSDYHSELNMSSLELGDSALYFCASSLGSTDTQYFGPGTRLTVL.

About this clone: Other DNA sequences in the sample encode the same CDR3. The chain employs TRBV5-1 and TRBJ2-2, with unresolved D. Trimming took 2 bases from V and 1 from J, leaving 6 bases between them. Germline V gene data show CDR1 as SGHRS and CDR2 as YFSETQ. The CDR3 has 14 residues. CDR3 nucleotides: TGCGCCAGCAGCTTTTCCGGGAACACCGGGGAGCTGTTTTTT. Translated, it gives CASSFSGNTGELFF. Based on the CDR3 plus reference TRBV5-1 and TRBJ2-2, the full variable domain is KAGVTQTPRYLIKTRGQQVTLSCSPISGHRSVSWYQQTPGQGLQFLFEYFSETQRNKGNFPGRFSGRQFSNSRSEMNVSTLELGDSALYLCASSFSGNTGELFFGEGSRLTVL.

This chain joins TRBV27 and TRBJ2-2; D call uncertain. The V gene lost 5 bases and the J gene lost 2 bases, with 6 bases spanning the gap. Germline V gene sequence: CDR1 MNHEY, CDR2 SMNVEV (reference sequence). This CDR3 region has 13 residues. CDR3 DNA sequence: TGTGCCAGCAGTCCCCCTAACACCGGGGAGCTGTTTTTT. Translating gives CASSPPNTGELFF.

The chain links TRBV28 to TRBJ1-2, with D uncertain. There are 14 residues in the CDR3. CDR1 is MDHEN, CDR2 SYDVKM, per germline. Trimming shortened V by 2 bases and J by 0 bases, and 7 bases separated the two germline ends. CDR3 in amino acids: CASSLRRANYGYTF. The CDR3 nucleotides are TGTGCCAGCAGTTTAAGGCGAGCTAACTATGGCTACACCTTC.

The chain links TRBV19 to TRBJ2-3; D gene ambiguous. V lost 5 bases and J lost 3, with 6 bases in between. This CDR3 spans 12 amino acids. CDR1 LNHDA and CDR2 SQIVND come from the germline V gene (reference sequence). The CDR3: CASSQSTDTQYF. The CDR3 nucleotides are TGTGCCAGTAGTCAATCTACAGATACGCAGTATTTT.

The V and J genes are TRBV30 and TRBJ2-3; TRBD2 aligns across 16 bases. The junction had 6 bases not matched to a gene; V was cut back by 0 bases and J by 0 bases. The CDR3 has 19 amino acids. Per germline, CDR1 GTSNPN and CDR2 SVGIG (reference sequence). CDR3 in amino acids: CAWSVGLAGGPTSTDTQYF. The CDR3 region has the DNA TGTGCCTGGAGTGTGGGACTAGCGGGAGGGCCGACTAGCACAGATACGCAGTATTTT.

This rearrangement joins TRBV19 to TRBJ2-7; D not certain. The CDR3 extends over 17 amino acids. CDR1 and CDR2 from the germline V gene are LNHDA and SQIVND (reference sequence). V was shortened by 3 bases and J by 0 bases, with 18 bases between the two germline ends. DNA of the CDR3: TGTGCCAGTAGTATTTTCCCCATGGCGGACCCCTCCTACGAGCAGTACTTC. The encoded protein is CASSIFPMADPSYEQYF.

The chain carries TRBV6-1 and TRBJ2-2; D might be TRBD1 (6 bases). Trimming removed 11 bases from V and 4 bases from J, with 14 bases in between. The CDR3 covers 13 residues. CDR1 MNHNS and CDR2 SASEGT come from the germline V gene. The CDR3 spells CASQGHTTGELFF. In nucleotides, the CDR3 is TGTGCCTCCCAGGGGCATACCACCGGGGAGCTGTTTTTT.

This chain joins TRBV4-3 and TRBJ2-4, with D tentatively TRBD1 (5 bases). Germline assignment: CDR1 LGHNA and CDR2 YSLEER. The ends were cut back, 1 base at V and 0 bases at J, with 19 bases in the middle. CDR3 length: 19 residues. This CDR3 reads CASSQGGYGEELAKNIQYF. The CDR3 DNA sequence: TGCGCCAGCAGCCAAGGGGGCTACGGAGAGGAACTAGCCAAAAACATTCAGTACTTC.

The rearrangement joins TRBV19 to TRBJ2-2; TRBD1 matches 8 bases. With 4 bases clipped from V and 6 bases from J, the junction kept 7 bases outside the gene matches. CDR3 size: 15 residues. Germline V CDR1 and CDR2: LNHDA, SQIVND (reference sequence). As DNA, the CDR3 is TGTGCCAGTAGTACTCAGGGGGCTGGATCCGGGGAGCTGTTTTTT. This codes for CASSTQGAGSGELFF.

This clone was seen repeatedly, ten times or more. The chain couples TRBV29-1 to TRBJ1-2, with a possible D match to TRBD1 (5 bases). V dropped 7 bases and J dropped 7 bases, with 16 bases sitting between them. Germline V gene data show CDR1 as SQVTM and CDR2 as ANQGSEA. CDR3 length equals 12 residues. CDR3 in DNA: TGCAGCGGGGGGACCCAGGAGGCTGGCTACACCTTC. It yields the protein CSGGTQEAGYTF.

This chain uses TRBV7-3 with TRBJ2-1; perhaps TRBD1 as D (6 bases). CDR3 length: 16 residues. The germline V and J ends were trimmed by 5 bases and 0 bases, with 14 bases remaining between them. Per the germline V gene, CDR1 is SGHTA and CDR2 is FQGTGA. In DNA, the CDR3 is TGTGCCAGCAGCCTCACAGGGCACCCCTCCTACAATGAGCAGTTCTTC. It yields the protein CASSLTGHPSYNEQFF.

The chain couples TRBV9 to TRBJ2-1; D not certain. This CDR3 region has 12 residues. The V and J ends lost 2 bases and 9 bases respectively, with 9 bases between them. Germline values: CDR1 SGDLS, CDR2 YYNGEE. CDR3 nucleotide sequence: TGTGCCAGCAGCGTGCTAGGGATTGAGCAGTTCTTC. Translating it yields CASSVLGIEQFF.

The genes are TRBV14 and TRBJ2-5, with TRBD2 matching over 11 bases. The J segment lost 5 bases and the V segment lost 2 bases, leaving 13 bases of the junction unmatched. Looked up from germline, CDR1 is SGHDN and CDR2 is FVKESK. The CDR3 sequence is 18 residues long. For the CDR3, the DNA is TGTGCCAGCAGCCAACATCTTCGAATACTAGCGGGAGAGGAGACCCAGTACTTC. It yields the protein CASSQHLRILAGEETQYF.

This clone was picked up a small number of times. This chain connects TRBV28 to TRBJ2-7; 12 nucleotides align to TRBD1. The CDR3 is 14 amino acids. Germline CDR1 and CDR2: MDHEN and SYDVKM. J lost 5 bases, V lost 7 bases, and 6 bases had no gene match. CDR3 in amino acids: CASNGGQGANEQYF. The CDR3 DNA reads TGTGCCAGCAATGGGGGACAGGGGGCGAACGAGCAGTACTTC.

The chain couples TRBV28 to TRBJ1-3; unclear D gene. The CDR3 is 12 amino acids. V shed 6 bases and J shed 4 bases, with 7 bases lying between them. The germline CDR1 and CDR2 sequences are MDHEN and SYDVKM. The CDR3 nucleotides read TGTGCCAGCAGCCCGCCGGGAAACACCATATATTTT. Amino acids: CASSPPGNTIYF.

The genes are TRBV11-3 and TRBJ2-1, with D possibly being TRBD2 (6 bases). Trimming shortened V by 0 bases and J by 8 bases, and 8 bases separated the two germline ends. This CDR3 spans 13 amino acids. Germline CDR1 reads SGHNT; CDR2 reads YENEEA. CDR3 DNA: TGTGCCAGCAGCTTAGAGACTAGGCATGAGCAGTTCTTC. It specifies CASSLETRHEQFF.